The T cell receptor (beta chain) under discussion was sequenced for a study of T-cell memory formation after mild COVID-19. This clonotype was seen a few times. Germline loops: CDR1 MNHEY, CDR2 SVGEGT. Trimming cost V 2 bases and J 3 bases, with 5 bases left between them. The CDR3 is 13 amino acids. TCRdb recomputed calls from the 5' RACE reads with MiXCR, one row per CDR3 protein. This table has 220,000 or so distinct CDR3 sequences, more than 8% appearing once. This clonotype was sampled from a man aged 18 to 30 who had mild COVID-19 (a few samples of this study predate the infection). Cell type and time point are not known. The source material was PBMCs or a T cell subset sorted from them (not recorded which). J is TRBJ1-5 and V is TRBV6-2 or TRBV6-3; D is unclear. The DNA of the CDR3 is TGTGCCAGCAGTTACCATGACAATCAGCCCCAGCATTTT. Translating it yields CASSYHDNQPQHF.